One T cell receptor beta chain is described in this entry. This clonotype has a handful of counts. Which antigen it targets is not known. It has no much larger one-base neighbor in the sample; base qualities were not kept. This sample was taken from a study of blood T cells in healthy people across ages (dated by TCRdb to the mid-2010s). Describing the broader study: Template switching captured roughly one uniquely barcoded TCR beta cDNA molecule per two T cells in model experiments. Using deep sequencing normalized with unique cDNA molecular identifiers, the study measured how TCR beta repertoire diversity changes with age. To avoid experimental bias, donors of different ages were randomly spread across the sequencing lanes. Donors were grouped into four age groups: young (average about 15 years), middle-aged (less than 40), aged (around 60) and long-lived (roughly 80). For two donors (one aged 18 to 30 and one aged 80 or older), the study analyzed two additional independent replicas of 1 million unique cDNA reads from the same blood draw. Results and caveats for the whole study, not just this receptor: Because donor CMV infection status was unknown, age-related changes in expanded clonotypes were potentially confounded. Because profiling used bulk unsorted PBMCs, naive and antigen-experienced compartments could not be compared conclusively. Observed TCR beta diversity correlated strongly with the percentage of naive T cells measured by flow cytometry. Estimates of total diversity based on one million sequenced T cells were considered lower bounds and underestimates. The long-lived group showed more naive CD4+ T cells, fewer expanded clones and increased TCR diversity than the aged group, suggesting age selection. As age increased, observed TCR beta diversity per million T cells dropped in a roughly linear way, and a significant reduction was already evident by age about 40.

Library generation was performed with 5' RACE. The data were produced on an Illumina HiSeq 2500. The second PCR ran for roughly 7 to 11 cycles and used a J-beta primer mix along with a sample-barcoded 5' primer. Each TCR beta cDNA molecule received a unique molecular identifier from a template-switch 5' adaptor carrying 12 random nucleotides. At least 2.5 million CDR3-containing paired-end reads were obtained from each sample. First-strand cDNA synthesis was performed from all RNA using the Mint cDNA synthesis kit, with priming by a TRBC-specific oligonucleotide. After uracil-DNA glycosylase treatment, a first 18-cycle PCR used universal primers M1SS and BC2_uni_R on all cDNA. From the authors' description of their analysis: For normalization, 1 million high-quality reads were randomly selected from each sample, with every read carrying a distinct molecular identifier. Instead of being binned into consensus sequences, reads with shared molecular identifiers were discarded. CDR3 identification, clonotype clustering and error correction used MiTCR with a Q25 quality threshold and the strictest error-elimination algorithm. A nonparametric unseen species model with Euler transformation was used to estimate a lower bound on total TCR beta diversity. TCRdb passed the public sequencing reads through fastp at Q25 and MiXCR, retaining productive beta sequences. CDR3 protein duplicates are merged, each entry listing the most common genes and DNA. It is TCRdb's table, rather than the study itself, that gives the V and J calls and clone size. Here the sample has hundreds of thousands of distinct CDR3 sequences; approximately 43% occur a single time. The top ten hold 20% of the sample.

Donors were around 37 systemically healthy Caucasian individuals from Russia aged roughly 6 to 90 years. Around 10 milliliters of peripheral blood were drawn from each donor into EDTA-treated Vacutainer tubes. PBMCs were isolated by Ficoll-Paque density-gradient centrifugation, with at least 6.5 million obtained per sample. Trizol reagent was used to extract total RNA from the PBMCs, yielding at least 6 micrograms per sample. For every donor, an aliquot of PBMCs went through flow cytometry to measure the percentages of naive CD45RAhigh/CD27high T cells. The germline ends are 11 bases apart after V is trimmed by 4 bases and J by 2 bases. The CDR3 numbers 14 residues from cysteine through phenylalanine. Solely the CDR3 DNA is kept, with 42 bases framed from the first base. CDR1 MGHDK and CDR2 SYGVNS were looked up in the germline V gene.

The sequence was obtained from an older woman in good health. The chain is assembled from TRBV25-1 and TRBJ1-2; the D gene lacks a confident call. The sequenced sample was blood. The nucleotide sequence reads TGTGCCAGCAGTGTACCGGGGATGAACTATGGCTACACCTTC. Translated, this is CASSVPGMNYGYTF.